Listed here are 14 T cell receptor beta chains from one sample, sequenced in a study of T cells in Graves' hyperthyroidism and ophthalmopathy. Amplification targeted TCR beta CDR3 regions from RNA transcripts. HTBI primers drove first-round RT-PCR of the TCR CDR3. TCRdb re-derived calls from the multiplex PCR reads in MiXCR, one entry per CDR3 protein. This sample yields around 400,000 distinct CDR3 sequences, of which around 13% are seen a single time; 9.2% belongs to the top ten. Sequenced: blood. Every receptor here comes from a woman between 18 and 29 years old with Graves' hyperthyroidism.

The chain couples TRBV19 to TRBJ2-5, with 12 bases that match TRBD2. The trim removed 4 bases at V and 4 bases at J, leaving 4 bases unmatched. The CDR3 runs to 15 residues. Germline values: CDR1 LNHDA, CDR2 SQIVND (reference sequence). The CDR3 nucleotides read TGTGCCAGTAGTACCGGACTAGCGGGAACAGAGACCCAGTACTTC. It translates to CASSTGLAGTETQYF.

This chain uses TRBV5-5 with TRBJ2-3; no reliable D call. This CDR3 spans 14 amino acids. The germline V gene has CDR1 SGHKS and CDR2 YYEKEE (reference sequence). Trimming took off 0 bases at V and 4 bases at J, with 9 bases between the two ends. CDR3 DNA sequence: TGTGCCAGCAGCTTGGGGGTTAGGGCAGATACGCAGTATTTT. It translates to CASSLGVRADTQYF. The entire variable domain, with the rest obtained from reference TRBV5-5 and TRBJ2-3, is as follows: DAGVTQSPTHLIKTRGQQVTLRCSPISGHKSVSWYQQVLGQGPQFIFQYYEKEERGRGNFPDRFSARQFPNYSSELNVNALLLGDSALYLCASSLGVRADTQYFGPGTRLTVL.

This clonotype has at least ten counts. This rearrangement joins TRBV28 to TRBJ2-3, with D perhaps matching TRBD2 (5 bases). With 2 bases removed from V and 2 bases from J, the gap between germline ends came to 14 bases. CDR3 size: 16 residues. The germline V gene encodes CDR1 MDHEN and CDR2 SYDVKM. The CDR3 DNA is TGTGCCAGCAGTTTAGAATCAATCCGGGACACAGATACGCAGTATTTT. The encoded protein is CASSLESIRDTDTQYF.

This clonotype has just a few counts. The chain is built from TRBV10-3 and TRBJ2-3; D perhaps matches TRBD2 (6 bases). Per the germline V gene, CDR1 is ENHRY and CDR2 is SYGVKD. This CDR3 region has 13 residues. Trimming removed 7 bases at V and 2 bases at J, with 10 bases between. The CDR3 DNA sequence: TGTGCCATCATGGGACTTGACACAGATACGCAGTATTTT. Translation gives CAIMGLDTDTQYF.

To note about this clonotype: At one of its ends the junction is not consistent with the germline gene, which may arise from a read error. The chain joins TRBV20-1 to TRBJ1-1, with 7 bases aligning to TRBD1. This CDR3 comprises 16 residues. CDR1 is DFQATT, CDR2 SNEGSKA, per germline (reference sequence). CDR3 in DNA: TGCAGTGTTAGAGATTTTTCAGGGGGAGGGAACACTGAAGCTTTCTTT. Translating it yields CSVRDFSGGGNTEAFF.

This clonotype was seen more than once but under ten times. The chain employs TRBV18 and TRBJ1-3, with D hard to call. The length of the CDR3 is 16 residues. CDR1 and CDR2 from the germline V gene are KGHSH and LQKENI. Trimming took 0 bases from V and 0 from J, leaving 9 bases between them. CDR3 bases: TGTGCCAGCTCACCACCGGCACAAACCTCTGGAAACACCATATATTTT. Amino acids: CASSPPAQTSGNTIYF.

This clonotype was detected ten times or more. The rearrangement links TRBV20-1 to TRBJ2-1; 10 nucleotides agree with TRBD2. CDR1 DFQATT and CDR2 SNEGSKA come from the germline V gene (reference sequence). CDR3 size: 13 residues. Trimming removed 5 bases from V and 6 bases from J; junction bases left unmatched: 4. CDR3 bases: TGCAGTGCTGCTCGACTAGCGGGCAATGAGCAGTTCTTC. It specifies CSAARLAGNEQFF.

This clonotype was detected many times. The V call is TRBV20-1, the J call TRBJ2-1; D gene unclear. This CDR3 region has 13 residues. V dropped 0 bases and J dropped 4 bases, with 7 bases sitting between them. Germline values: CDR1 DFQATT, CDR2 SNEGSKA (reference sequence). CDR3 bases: TGCAGTGCTAGAGATGGCGGTTACAATGAGCAGTTCTTC. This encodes CSARDGGYNEQFF.

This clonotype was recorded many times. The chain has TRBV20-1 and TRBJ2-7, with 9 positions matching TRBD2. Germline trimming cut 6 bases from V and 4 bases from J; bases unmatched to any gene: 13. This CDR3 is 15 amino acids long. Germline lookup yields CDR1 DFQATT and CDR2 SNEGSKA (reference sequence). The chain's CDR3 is CSAWAGGSGSYEQYF. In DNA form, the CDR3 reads TGCAGTGCATGGGCGGGTGGTAGCGGGAGTTACGAGCAGTACTTC.

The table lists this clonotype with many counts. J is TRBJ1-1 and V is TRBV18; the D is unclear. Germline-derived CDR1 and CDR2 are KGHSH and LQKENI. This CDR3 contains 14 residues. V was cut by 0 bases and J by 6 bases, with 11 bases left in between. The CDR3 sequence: CASSPPSGMAEAFF. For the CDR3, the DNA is TGTGCCAGCTCACCACCGTCGGGGATGGCTGAAGCTTTCTTT.

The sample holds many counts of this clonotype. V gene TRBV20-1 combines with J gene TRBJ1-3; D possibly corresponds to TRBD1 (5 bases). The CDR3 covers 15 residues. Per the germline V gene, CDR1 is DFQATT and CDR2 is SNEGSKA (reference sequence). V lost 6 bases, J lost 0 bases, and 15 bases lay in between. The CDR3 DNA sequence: TGCAGTGCCGGCACGCAGGGCCACTCTGGAAACACCATATATTTT. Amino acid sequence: CSAGTQGHSGNTIYF.

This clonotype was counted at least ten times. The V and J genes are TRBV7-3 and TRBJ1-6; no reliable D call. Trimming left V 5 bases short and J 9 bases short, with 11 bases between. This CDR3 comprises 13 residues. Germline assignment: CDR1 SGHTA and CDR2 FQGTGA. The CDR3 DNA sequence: TGTGCCAGCAGCACGGCGCCCAGTTCACCCCTCCACTTT. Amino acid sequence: CASSTAPSSPLHF.

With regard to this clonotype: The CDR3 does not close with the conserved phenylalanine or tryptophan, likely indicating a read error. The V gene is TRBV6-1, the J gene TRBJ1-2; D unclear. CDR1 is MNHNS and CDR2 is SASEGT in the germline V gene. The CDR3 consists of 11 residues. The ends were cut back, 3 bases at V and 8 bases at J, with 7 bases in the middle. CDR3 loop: CASSESGGYTL. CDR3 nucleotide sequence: TGTGCCAGCAGTGAGTCAGGAGGCTACACCCTC.

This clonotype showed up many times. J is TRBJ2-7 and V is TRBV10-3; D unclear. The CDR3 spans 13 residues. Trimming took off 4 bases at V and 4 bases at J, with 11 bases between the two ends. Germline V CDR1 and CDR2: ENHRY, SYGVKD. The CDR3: CAISGTEPYEQYF. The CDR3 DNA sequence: TGTGCCATCAGTGGTACCGAGCCTTACGAGCAGTACTTC.